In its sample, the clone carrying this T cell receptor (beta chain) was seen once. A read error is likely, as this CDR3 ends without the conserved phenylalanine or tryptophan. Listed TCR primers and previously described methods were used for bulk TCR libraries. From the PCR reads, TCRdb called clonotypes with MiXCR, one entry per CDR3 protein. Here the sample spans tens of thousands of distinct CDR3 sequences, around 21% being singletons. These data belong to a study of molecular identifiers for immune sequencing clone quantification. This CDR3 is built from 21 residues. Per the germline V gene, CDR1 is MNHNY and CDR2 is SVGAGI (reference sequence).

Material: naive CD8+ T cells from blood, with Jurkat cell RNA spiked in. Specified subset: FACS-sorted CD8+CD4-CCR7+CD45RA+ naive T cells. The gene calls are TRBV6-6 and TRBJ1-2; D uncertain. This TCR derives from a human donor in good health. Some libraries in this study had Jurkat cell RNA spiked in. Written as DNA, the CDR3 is TGTGTCAGCAGCCTTACAATAGATGATCATACCACAGACTTTACCAACTATGGCTACACCCTC. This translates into CVSSLTIDDHTTDFTNYGYTL.